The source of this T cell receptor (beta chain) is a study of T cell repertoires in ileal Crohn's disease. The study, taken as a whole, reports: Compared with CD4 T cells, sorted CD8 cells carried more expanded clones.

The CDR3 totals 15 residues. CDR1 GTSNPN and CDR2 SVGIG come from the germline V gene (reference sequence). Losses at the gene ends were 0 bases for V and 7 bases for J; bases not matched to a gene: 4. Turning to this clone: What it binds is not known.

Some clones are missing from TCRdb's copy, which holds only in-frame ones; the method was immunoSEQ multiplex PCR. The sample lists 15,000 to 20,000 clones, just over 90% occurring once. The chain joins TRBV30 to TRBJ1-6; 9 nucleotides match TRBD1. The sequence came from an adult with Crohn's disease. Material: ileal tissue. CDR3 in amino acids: CAWSVGGTGNSPLHF. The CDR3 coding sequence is TGTGCCTGGAGTGTAGGGGGGACAGGGAATTCACCCCTCCACTTT. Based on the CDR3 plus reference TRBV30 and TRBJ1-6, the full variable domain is SQTIHQWPATLVQPVGSPLSLECTVEGTSNPNLYWYRQAAGRGLQLLFYSVGIGQISSEVPQNLSASRPQDRQFILSSKKLLLSDSGFYLCAWSVGGTGNSPLHFGNGTRLTVT.